This T cell receptor (beta chain) appears in the sequencing data of a study of T cell changes during pregnancy in multiple sclerosis. CDR1 and CDR2 (germline): MNHEY, SMNVEV (reference sequence). This CDR3 contains 14 residues. With respect to this clone: A read error may produce the germline difference seen at one junction end. This CDR3 is also generated by other DNA sequences in the sample.

Clones were read by immunoSEQ multiplex PCR, and TCRdb kept only the in-frame ones, dropping some. Among about 46,000 clones listed, 75% to 95% were seen once. This rearrangement joins TRBV27 to TRBJ2-7; perhaps TRBD1 as D (6 bases). The TCR originated in a female donor with multiple sclerosis, enrolled in a pregnancy study. The sequenced sample was CD8+ T cells from peripheral blood mononuclear cells, obtained after pregnancy. CDR3 amino acids: CASSITGSPYEQYF. CDR3 bases: TGCGCCAGCAGTATCACAGGGTCCCCCTACGAGCAGTACTTC.